These 20 T cell receptor beta chains share one sample of origin, sequenced in a study of blood T cell repertoires in COVID-19. The repertoire was sequenced with immunoSEQ multiplex PCR; TCRdb's copy has only in-frame clones and lacks some. The sample contains some 73,000 clones, 90% of which appear only once. The sequencing input was peripheral blood. The receptors originated from a human donor in a cohort sampled during active COVID-19.

The V call is TRBV10-2, the J call TRBJ2-7; TRBD1 aligns across 7 bases. This CDR3 has 12 amino acids. Germline V gene sequence: CDR1 WSHSY, CDR2 SAAADI. Trimming cost V 6 bases and J 3 bases; bases outside gene matches: 2. The CDR3 is CASSDRVYEQYF. Written as DNA, the CDR3 is TGCGCCAGCAGCGACAGGGTCTACGAGCAGTACTTC.

The V and J genes are TRBV19 and TRBJ1-5, with D possibly TRBD1 on 5 matching bases. The CDR3 sequence is 12 residues long. Trimming shortened V by 2 bases and J by 6 bases, and 5 bases separated the two germline ends. Germline V gene lookup returns CDR1 LNHDA and CDR2 SQIVND (reference sequence). CDR3 sequence reads: CASSIQGQPQHF. In DNA form, the CDR3 reads TGTGCCAGTAGTATACAGGGTCAGCCCCAGCATTTT. The full variable domain, rest sourced from reference TRBV19 and TRBJ1-5, is DGGITQSPKYLFRKEGQNVTLSCEQNLNHDAMYWYRQDPGQGLRLIYYSQIVNDFQKGDIAEGYSVSREKKESFPLTVTSAQKNPTAFYLCASSIQGQPQHFGDGTRLSIL.

This clone was seen once. The chain is built from TRBV5-1 and TRBJ2-3, with 8 bases matching TRBD2. Germline CDR1 and CDR2: SGHRS and YFSETQ. V trimming: 0 bases; J trimming: 0 bases; junction bases outside the gene matches: 6. This CDR3 region has 17 residues. The CDR3 DNA is TGCGCCAGCAGCTTGGGAGCGGGGGCAACTAGCACAGATACGCAGTATTTT. Its protein is CASSLGAGATSTDTQYF.

The chain combines TRBV29-1 with TRBJ1-2; a weak D match, TRBD1 (5 bases). Deletions cut 1 base from V and 4 bases from J, with 13 bases between. CDR3 length: 14 residues. Germline V gene sequence: CDR1 SQVTM, CDR2 ANQGSEA. CDR3 DNA sequence: TGCAGCGTTGAAGGGGGGGAGCGGCTCTATGGCTACACCTTC. Translation gives CSVEGGERLYGYTF.

This chain joins TRBV6-4 and TRBJ2-7; tentatively, D is TRBD1 (6 bases). CDR1 is MRHNA, CDR2 SNTAGT, per germline. V lost 4 bases and J 6 bases, leaving 13 bases between the germline ends. The CDR3 has 13 residues. CDR3 coding DNA: TGTGCCAGCAGTGCAACACAGGGTCTCGAGCAGTACTTC. Translating gives CASSATQGLEQYF.

The gene calls are TRBV4-3 and TRBJ1-2; a weak D match, TRBD1 (5 bases). Trimming cost V 0 bases and J 5 bases, with 13 bases left between them. Germline CDR1 reads LGHNA; CDR2 reads YSLEER. This CDR3 has 15 residues. The CDR3 region has the DNA TGCGCCAGCAGCCAAGATCTAGGGGTCTTGTATGGCTACACCTTC. Its protein is CASSQDLGVLYGYTF.

V gene TRBV4-1 combines with J gene TRBJ2-3, with 7 bases identical to TRBD2. CDR3 length: 16 amino acids. After removal of 1 base from V and 4 bases from J, the junction contained 8 bases not matched to a gene. Germline V gene lookup returns CDR1 MGHRA and CDR2 YSYEKL. CDR3 in amino acids: CASSQAGTNSADTQYF. In DNA form, the CDR3 reads TGCGCCAGCAGCCAAGCCGGGACTAACAGTGCAGATACGCAGTATTTT.

The chain has TRBV6-6 and TRBJ2-5; 7 bases map to TRBD1. V shed 2 bases and J 1 base; nucleotides not matched to a gene: 4. In germline, CDR1 is MNHNY, CDR2 SVGAGI (reference sequence). This CDR3 region has 15 residues. The CDR3 reads CASSYEGGGQETQYF. Written as DNA, the CDR3 is TGTGCCAGCAGTTACGAAGGGGGCGGCCAAGAGACCCAGTACTTC.

This clone was counted a few times. The V gene is TRBV9, the J gene TRBJ2-6; possible D gene TRBD1, 5 bases. Germline V CDR1 and CDR2: SGDLS, YYNGEE. V was shortened by 0 bases and J by 5 bases, with 9 bases between the two germline ends. The CDR3 runs to 15 residues. CDR3 amino acids: CASSVDLDRANVLTF. The CDR3 DNA reads TGTGCCAGCAGCGTAGACCTGGACAGGGCCAACGTCCTGACTTTC.

This chain joins TRBV5-1 and TRBJ2-7; 7 bases fit TRBD1. The CDR3 loop spans 14 amino acids. Germline V lookup: CDR1 SGHRS, CDR2 YFSETQ. V lost 7 bases and J lost 0; bases outside the gene matches: 7. The CDR3 reads CASFRDSSSYEQYF. In DNA, the CDR3 is TGCGCCAGCTTCCGGGACAGCAGCTCCTACGAGCAGTACTTC. Drawing the rest from reference TRBV5-1 and TRBJ2-7, the complete variable domain is KAGVTQTPRYLIKTRGQQVTLSCSPISGHRSVSWYQQTPGQGLQFLFEYFSETQRNKGNFPGRFSGRQFSNSRSEMNVSTLELGDSALYLCASFRDSSSYEQYFGPGTRLTVT.

The chain has TRBV5-1 and TRBJ2-4; no definite D call. This CDR3 has 17 residues. Germline CDR1 reads SGHRS; CDR2 reads YFSETQ. V lost 0 bases, J lost 0 bases, and 13 bases lay in between. CDR3 nucleotides: TGCGCCAGCAGCTTGGACAGTCATATCTTAGCCAAAAACATTCAGTACTTC. This encodes CASSLDSHILAKNIQYF. Combining the CDR3 with reference TRBV5-1 and TRBJ2-4 gives the whole variable domain KAGVTQTPRYLIKTRGQQVTLSCSPISGHRSVSWYQQTPGQGLQFLFEYFSETQRNKGNFPGRFSGRQFSNSRSEMNVSTLELGDSALYLCASSLDSHILAKNIQYFGAGTRLSVL.

This chain connects TRBV7-2 to TRBJ2-3; a possible D gene is TRBD2 (6 bases). CDR3 length: 17 residues. Trimming pared 5 bases from V and 0 bases from J, leaving 18 bases between. The germline V gene encodes CDR1 SGHTA and CDR2 FQGNSA. Here the CDR3 DNA reads TGTGCCAGCAGCAAGGAGGGGCGGGCTACTAGCACAGATACGCAGTATTTT. It encodes CASSKEGRATSTDTQYF.

The CDR3 here is CASSHDPGEWGYTF. CDR3 coding DNA: TGTGCCAGCTCACACGACCCAGGGGAGTGGGGCTACACCTTC. The chain combines TRBV18 with TRBJ1-2, with D possibly TRBD1 on 6 matching bases. CDR1 KGHSH and CDR2 LQKENI come from the germline V gene. Trimming removed 4 bases from V and 8 bases from J, with 17 bases in between. This CDR3 region has 14 residues.

This clone was seen once. This chain uses TRBV19 with TRBJ2-3, with D possibly TRBD2 on 6 matching bases. V was trimmed by 11 bases and J by 1 base, leaving 7 bases between them. The germline V gene encodes CDR1 LNHDA and CDR2 SQIVND (reference sequence). The CDR3 spans 11 residues. The CDR3 spells CAASGTDTQYF. The CDR3 coding sequence is TGTGCCGCTAGCGGCACAGATACGCAGTATTTT.

The chain has TRBV9 and TRBJ2-1, with D unclear. The CDR3 is 14 amino acids. Germline V gene lookup returns CDR1 SGDLS and CDR2 YYNGEE. Trimming took off 4 bases at V and 4 bases at J, with 12 bases between the two ends. CDR3 nucleotide sequence: TGTGCCAGCAGCCGAACCCTAGAGTACAATGAGCAGTTCTTC. Protein: CASSRTLEYNEQFF.

The gene calls are TRBV12-3 or TRBV12-4 and TRBJ1-1, with a possible D match to TRBD1 (6 bases). Trimming left V 8 bases short and J 0 bases short, with 10 bases between. This CDR3 is built from 13 residues. The CDR3 reads CASLQGMNTEAFF. The CDR3 coding sequence is TGTGCCAGCCTACAGGGAATGAACACTGAAGCTTTCTTT.

The chain joins TRBV18 to TRBJ2-5; 8 nucleotides line up with TRBD2. The J segment lost 2 bases and the V segment lost 3 bases, leaving 8 bases of the junction unmatched. CDR1 and CDR2 (germline): KGHSH, LQKENI. The CDR3 runs 16 residues. The CDR3 coding sequence is TGTGCCAGCTCACCCCTAAGCGGGGGCGTTCAAGAGACCCAGTACTTC. Encoded protein: CASSPLSGGVQETQYF.

V gene TRBV28 combines with J gene TRBJ1-1; 12 positions agree with TRBD1. The trim removed 5 bases at V and 5 bases at J, leaving 6 bases unmatched. Germline-derived CDR1 and CDR2 are MDHEN and SYDVKM. The CDR3 has 15 amino acids. CDR3 sequence reads: CASSPRDRGPTEAFF. CDR3 DNA sequence: TGTGCCAGCAGTCCTCGGGACAGGGGGCCTACTGAAGCTTTCTTT.

The rearrangement joins TRBV18 to TRBJ2-5; 8 nucleotides match TRBD1. Trimming took 3 bases from V and 1 from J; bases not matched to a gene: 7. This CDR3 region has 16 residues. Germline V gives CDR1 KGHSH, CDR2 LQKENI. The CDR3 DNA reads TGTGCCAGCTCACCGCTAGCAGGGGGCCGCCAAGAGACCCAGTACTTC. Its protein product is CASSPLAGGRQETQYF.

CDR3 sequence: CASRRTASYEQYF. Written as DNA, the CDR3 is TGTGCCAGCAGAAGGACAGCCTCCTACGAGCAGTACTTC. This chain uses TRBV7-9 with TRBJ2-7, with a weak D call TRBD1 (6 bases). The CDR3 runs 13 residues. CDR1 SEHNR and CDR2 FQNEAQ come from the germline V gene (reference sequence). V was clipped by 6 bases and J by 0 bases, with 9 bases between them.